The source of this T cell receptor (beta chain) is a study of T cells in Graves' hyperthyroidism and ophthalmopathy. The CDR3 extends over 15 amino acids. The V end was cut by 3 bases, the J end by 4 bases, with 15 bases between. The germline CDR1 and CDR2 sequences are SNHLY and FYNNEI. TCR beta CDR3 sequences were amplified from RNA transcripts. Primed by the HTBI set, a first-round RT-PCR was run on the TCR CDR3. TCRdb re-called the multiplex PCR reads with MiXCR, one entry per CDR3 protein. The profile covers about 350,000 distinct CDR3 sequences, with approximately 15% appearing a single time and 20% to 25% taken by the ten largest. This clonotype was found many times.

The chain has TRBV2 and TRBJ2-5; D is perhaps TRBD1 (7 bases). The TCR was taken from a woman between 25 and 40 years old with Graves' hyperthyroidism. What was sequenced was blood. CDR3 residues: CASSETGAGGETQYF. CDR3 nucleotides: TGTGCCAGCAGTGAGACGGGGGCAGGGGGAGAGACCCAGTACTTC.